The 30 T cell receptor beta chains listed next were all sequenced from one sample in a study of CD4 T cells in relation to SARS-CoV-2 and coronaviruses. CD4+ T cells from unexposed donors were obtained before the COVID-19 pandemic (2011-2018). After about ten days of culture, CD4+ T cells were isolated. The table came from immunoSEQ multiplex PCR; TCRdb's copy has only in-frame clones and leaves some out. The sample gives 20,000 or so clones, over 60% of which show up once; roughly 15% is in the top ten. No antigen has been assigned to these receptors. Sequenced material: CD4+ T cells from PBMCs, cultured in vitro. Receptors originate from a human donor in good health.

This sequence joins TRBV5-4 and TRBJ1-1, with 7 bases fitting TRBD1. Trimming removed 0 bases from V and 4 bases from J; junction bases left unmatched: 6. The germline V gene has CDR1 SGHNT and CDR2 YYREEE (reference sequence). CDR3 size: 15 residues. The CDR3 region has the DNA TGTGCCAGCAGCTTGGAGGGGGCTATGGGCACTGAAGCTTTCTTT. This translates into CASSLEGAMGTEAFF.

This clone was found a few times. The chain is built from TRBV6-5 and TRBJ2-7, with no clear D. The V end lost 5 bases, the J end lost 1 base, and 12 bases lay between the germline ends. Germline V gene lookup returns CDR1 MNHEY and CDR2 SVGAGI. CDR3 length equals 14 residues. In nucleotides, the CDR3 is TGTGCCAGCAGTAACCCCGGAGTATCCTACGAGCAGTACTTC. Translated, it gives CASSNPGVSYEQYF.

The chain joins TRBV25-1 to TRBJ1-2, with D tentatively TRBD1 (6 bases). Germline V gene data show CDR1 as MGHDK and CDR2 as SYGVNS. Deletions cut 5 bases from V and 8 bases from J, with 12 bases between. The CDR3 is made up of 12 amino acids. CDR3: CASSSGVHGYTF. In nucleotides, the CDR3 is TGTGCCAGCAGTTCAGGGGTTCACGGCTACACCTTC.

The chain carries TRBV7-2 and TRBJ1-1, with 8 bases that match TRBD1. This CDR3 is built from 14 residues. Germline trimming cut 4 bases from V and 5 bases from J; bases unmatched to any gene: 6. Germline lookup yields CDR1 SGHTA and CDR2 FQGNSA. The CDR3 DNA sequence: TGTGCCAGCAGCTCGACAGGGGTAGGGACTGAAGCTTTCTTT. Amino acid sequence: CASSSTGVGTEAFF.

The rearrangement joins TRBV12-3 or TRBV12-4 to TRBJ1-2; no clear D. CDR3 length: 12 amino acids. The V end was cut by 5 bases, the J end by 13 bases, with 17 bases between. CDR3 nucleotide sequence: TGTGCCAGCAGTCAGACACCACTAAAGTCCACCTTC. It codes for CASSQTPLKSTF.

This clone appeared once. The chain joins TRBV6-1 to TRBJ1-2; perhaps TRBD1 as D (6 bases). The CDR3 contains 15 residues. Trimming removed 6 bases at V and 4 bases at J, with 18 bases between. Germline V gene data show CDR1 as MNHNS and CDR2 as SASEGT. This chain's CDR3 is CASRVGQGSSYGYTF. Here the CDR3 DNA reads TGTGCCAGCAGAGTGGGGCAGGGGTCCTCCTATGGCTACACCTTC.

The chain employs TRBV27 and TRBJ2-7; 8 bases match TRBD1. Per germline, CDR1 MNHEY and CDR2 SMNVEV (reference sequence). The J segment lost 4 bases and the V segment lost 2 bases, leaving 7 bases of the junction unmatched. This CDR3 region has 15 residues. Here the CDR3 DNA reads TGTGCCAGCAGTTTAAGGACAGGGTGGGAATACGAGCAGTACTTC. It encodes CASSLRTGWEYEQYF.

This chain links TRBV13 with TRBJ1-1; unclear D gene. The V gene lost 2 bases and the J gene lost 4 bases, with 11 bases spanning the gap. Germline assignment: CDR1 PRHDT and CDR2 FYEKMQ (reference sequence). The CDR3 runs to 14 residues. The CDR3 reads CASSLLGLSTEAFF. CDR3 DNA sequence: TGTGCCAGCAGCTTATTAGGGTTGAGCACTGAAGCTTTCTTT. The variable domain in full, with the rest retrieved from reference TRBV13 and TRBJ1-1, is AAGVIQSPRHLIKEKRETATLKCYPIPRHDTVYWYQQGPGQDPQFLISFYEKMQSDKGSIPDRFSAQQFSDYHSELNMSSLELGDSALYFCASSLLGLSTEAFFGQGTRLTVV.

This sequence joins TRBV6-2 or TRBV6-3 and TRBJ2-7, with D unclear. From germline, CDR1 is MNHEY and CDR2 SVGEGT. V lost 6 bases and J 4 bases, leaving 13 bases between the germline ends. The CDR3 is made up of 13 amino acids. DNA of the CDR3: TGTGCCAGCAGACCTACTTTAACGTACGAGCAGTACTTC. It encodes CASRPTLTYEQYF.

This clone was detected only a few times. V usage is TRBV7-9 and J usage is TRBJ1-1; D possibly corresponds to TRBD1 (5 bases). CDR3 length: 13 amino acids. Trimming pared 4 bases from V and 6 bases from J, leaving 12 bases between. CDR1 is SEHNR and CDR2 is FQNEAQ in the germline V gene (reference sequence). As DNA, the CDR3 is TGTGCCAGCAGCTCCACAGGACGCGCTGAAGCTTTCTTT. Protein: CASSSTGRAEAFF.

CDR3 bases: TGTGCCAGCAGTGGGGTACAGGGTTTTTTAGATACGCAGTATTTT. The encoded protein is CASSGVQGFLDTQYF. This rearrangement joins TRBV2 to TRBJ2-3; TRBD1 might be the D (6 bases). Germline-derived CDR1 and CDR2 are SNHLY and FYNNEI. This CDR3 spans 15 amino acids. Trimming removed 4 bases from V and 5 bases from J, with 16 bases in between.

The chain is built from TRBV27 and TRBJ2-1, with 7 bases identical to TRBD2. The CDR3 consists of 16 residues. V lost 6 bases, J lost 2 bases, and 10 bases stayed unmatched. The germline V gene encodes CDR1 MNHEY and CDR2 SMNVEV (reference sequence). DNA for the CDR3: TGTGCCAGCAGCCCCTCCGAGGCGGGAGCCTACAATGAGCAGTTCTTC. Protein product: CASSPSEAGAYNEQFF.

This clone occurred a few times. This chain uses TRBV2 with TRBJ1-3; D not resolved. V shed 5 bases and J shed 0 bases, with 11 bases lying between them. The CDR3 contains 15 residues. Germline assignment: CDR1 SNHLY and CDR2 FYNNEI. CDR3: CASSRDQVSGNTIYF. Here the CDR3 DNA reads TGTGCCAGCAGTCGCGACCAAGTCTCTGGAAACACCATATATTTT.

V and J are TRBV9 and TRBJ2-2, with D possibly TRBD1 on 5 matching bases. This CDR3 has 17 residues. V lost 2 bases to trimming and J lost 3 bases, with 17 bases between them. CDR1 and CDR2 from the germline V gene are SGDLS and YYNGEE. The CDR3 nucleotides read TGTGCCAGCAGCGTCGGGTCAGGGCCCGCCGACACCGGGGAGCTGTTTTTT. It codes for CASSVGSGPADTGELFF.

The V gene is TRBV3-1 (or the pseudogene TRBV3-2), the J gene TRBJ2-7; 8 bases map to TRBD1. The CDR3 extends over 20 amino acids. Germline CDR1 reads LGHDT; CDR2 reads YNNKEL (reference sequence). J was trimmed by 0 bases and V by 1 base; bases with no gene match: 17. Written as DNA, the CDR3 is TGTGCCAGCAGCCAAGGATTTTTGACAGGGGCCCCCGCTTACTCCTACGAGCAGTACTTC. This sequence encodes CASSQGFLTGAPAYSYEQYF.

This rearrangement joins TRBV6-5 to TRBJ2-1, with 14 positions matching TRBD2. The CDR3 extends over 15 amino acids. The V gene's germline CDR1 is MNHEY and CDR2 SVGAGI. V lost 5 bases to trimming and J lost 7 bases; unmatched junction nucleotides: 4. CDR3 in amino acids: CASSQGLAGVNEQFF. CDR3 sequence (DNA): TGTGCCAGCAGTCAGGGACTAGCGGGAGTGAATGAGCAGTTCTTC.

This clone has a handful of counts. This chain's CDR3 is CASGTPSTDTQYF. In DNA, the CDR3 is TGTGCCAGCGGGACACCGAGCACAGATACGCAGTATTTT. V gene TRBV6-5 combines with J gene TRBJ2-3, with D perhaps matching TRBD1 (6 bases). The CDR3 consists of 13 residues. Trimming stripped 8 bases from V and 0 bases from J, with 9 bases between. Germline lookup yields CDR1 MNHEY and CDR2 SVGAGI.

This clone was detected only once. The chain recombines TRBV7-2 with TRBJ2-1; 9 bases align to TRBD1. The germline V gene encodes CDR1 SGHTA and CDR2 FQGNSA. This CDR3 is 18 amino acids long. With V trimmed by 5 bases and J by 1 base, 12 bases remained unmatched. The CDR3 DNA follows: TGTGCCAGCAGCATCGGGACAGGGTTGAAATGGTCCTACAATGAGCAGTTCTTC. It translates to CASSIGTGLKWSYNEQFF.

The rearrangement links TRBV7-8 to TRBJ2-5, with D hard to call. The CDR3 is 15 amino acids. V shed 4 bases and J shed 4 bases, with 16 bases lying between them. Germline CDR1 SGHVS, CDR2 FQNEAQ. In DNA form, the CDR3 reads TGTGCCAGCAGCTCGGGCAGATGGGTTCGAGAGACCCAGTACTTC. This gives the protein CASSSGRWVRETQYF.

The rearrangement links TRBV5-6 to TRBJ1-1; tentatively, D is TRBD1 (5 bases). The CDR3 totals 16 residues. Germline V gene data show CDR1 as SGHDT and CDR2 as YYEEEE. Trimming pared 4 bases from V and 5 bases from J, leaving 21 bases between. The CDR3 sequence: CASSQIQQAFGTEAFF. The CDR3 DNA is TGTGCCAGCAGCCAAATACAACAGGCCTTCGGAACTGAAGCTTTCTTT.

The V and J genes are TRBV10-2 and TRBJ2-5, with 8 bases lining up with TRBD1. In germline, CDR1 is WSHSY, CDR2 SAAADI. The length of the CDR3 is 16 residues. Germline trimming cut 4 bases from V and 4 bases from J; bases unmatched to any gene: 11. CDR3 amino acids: CASSGARQGTIETQYF. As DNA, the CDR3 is TGCGCCAGCAGTGGCGCGCGACAGGGGACGATAGAGACCCAGTACTTC.

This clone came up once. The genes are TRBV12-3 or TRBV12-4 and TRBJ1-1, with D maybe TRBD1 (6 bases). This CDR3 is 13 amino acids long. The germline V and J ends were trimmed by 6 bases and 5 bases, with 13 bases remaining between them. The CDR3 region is CASSKGGLTEAFF. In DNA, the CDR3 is TGTGCCAGCAGCAAGGGGGGCTTGACTGAAGCTTTCTTT.

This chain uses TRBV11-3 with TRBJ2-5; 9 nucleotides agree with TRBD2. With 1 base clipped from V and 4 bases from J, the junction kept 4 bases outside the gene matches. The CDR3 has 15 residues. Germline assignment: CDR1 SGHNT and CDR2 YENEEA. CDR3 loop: CASSLGRAGGETQYF. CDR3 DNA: TGTGCCAGCAGCTTAGGAAGAGCGGGGGGAGAGACCCAGTACTTC.

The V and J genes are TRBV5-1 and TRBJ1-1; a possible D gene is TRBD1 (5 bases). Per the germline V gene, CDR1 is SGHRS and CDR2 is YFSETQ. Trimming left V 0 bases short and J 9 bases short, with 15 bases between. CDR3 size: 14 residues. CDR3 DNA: TGCGCCAGCAGCTTGGACGTTTCAGGGAGGCAAGCTTTCTTT. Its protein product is CASSLDVSGRQAFF.

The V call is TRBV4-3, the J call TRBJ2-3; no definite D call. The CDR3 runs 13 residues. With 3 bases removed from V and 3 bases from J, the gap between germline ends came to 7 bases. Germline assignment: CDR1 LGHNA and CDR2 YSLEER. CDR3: CASSQGHTDTQYF. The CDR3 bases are TGCGCCAGCAGCCAGGGTCATACAGATACGCAGTATTTT.

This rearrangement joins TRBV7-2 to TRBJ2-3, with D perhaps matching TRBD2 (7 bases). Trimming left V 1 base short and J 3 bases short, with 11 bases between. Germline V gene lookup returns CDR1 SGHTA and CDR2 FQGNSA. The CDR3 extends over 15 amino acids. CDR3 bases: TGTGCCAGCAGCTTAGAGGGGAGGGGGACAGATACGCAGTATTTT. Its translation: CASSLEGRGTDTQYF.

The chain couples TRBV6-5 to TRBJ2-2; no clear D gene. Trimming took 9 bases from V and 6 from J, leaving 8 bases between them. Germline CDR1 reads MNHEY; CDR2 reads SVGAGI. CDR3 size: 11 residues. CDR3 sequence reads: CASKGAGELFF. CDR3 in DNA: TGTGCCAGTAAGGGCGCCGGGGAGCTGTTTTTT.

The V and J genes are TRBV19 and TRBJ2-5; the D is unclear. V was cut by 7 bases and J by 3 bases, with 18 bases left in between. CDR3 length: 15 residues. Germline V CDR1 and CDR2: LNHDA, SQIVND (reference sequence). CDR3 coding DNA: TGTGCCAGTAAGGACCCCGGCGCGGTCAAAGAGACCCAGTACTTC. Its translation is CASKDPGAVKETQYF. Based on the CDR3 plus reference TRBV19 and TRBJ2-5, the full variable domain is DGGITQSPKYLFRKEGQNVTLSCEQNLNHDAMYWYRQDPGQGLRLIYYSQIVNDFQKGDIAEGYSVSREKKESFPLTVTSAQKNPTAFYLCASKDPGAVKETQYFGPGTRLLVL.

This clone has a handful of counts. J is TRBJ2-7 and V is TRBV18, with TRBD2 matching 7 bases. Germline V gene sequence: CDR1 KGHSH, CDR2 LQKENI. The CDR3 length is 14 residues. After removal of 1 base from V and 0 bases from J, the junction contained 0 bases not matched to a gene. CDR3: CASSPRGGSYEQYF. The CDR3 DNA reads TGTGCCAGCTCACCACGGGGGGGCTCCTACGAGCAGTACTTC.

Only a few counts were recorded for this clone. CDR3 nucleotide sequence: TGTGCCAGCAGTAAACTGACAGGGGGCAACGAGCAGTACTTC. This translates into CASSKLTGGNEQYF. This rearrangement joins TRBV6-5 to TRBJ2-7; 10 bases fit TRBD1. CDR1 is MNHEY and CDR2 is SVGAGI in the germline V gene. The CDR3 loop spans 14 amino acids. V lost 5 bases to trimming and J lost 5 bases; unmatched junction nucleotides: 6.